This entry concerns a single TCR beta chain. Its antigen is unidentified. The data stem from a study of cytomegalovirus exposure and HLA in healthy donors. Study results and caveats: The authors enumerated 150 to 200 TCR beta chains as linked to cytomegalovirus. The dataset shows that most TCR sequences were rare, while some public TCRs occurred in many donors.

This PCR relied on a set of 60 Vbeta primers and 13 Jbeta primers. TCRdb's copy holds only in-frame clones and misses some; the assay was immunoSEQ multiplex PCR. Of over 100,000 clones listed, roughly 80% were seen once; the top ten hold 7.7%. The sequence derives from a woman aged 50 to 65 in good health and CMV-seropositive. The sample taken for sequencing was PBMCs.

CDR3 loop: CASSHTYRTDTQYF. The CDR3 DNA sequence: TGTGCCAGCAGTCATACCTACCGCACAGATACGCAGTATTTT. V is TRBV7-3 and J is TRBJ2-3; no clear D. Trimming took off 6 bases at V and 1 base at J, with 11 bases between the two ends. This CDR3 region has 14 residues. The germline gives CDR1 SGHTA, CDR2 FQGTGA.